This TCR beta chain was retrieved from a study of glioma-infiltrating T cells. The CDR3 contains 16 residues. In germline, CDR1 is MNHEY, CDR2 SVGAGI. V gave up 2 bases and J gave up 10 bases, with 21 bases separating them. TCR alpha and beta CDR3 regions were amplified from RNA using iRepertoire nested multiplex PCR. Tissue mRNA or PBMC total RNA, roughly 100-400 ng, went into one-step reverse transcription and amplification. MiXCR was run by TCRdb on the multiplex PCR reads, yielding one entry per CDR3 protein. Of fewer than 500,000 distinct CDR3 sequences listed, roughly two fifths are singletons. A remark on this clonotype: Its cognate antigen is unknown. Being one base from a much bigger clone, this may be a read error.

General study points: Patients with low tissue-blood divergence carried a signature set of shared blood CDR3 motifs.

The chain links TRBV6-5 to TRBJ2-1, with D possibly matching TRBD1 (6 bases). The sample comprised glioma tissue, nonneoplastic brain tissue, or PBMCs (not recorded which). This clonotype was sampled from a human donor with low-grade glioma or glioblastoma, undergoing nonglioma brain surgery, or in good health (not recorded which). The CDR3, as DNA: TGTGCCAGCAGTTACAATCGTCGACAGGACCTTCACGAGCAGTTCTTC. It translates to CASSYNRRQDLHEQFF.